These T cell receptor beta chains were read from a single sample in a study of blood T cell repertoires in COVID-19. Method: immunoSEQ multiplex PCR; TCRdb's copy keeps in-frame clones and lacks some. The sample lists about 230,000 clones, 85% to 90% occurring once. The sequenced material came from peripheral blood. These receptors all come from a man aged 25 to 40 with COVID-19, enrolled during active disease. The CDR3 runs from the conserved cysteine through the conserved F or W.

CDR3aa | j_gene | v_gene
CATSDPLQKKSETQYF | TRBJ2-5 | TRBV24-1
CASSGRSADQPQHF | TRBJ1-5 | TRBV9
CASSSRTGGGQPQHF | TRBJ1-5 | TRBV6-2/TRBV6-3
CASSPPASTIQETQYF | TRBJ2-5 | TRBV28
CASSSSDSYGYTF | TRBJ1-2 | TRBV6-2/TRBV6-3
CASSLTGLPYEQYF | TRBJ2-7 | TRBV5-4
CASSRGTGTYEQYF | TRBJ2-7 | TRBV3-1/TRBV3-2
CASSLQGIGTEAFF | TRBJ1-1 | TRBV27
CASSQARVETQYF | TRBJ2-5 | TRBV14
CASTSVRSSLGNTIYF | TRBJ1-3 | TRBV6-6
CASSPEETGSGNQPQHF | TRBJ1-5 | TRBV7-9
CASSYGTGGASGANVLTF | TRBJ2-6 | TRBV6-8
CATTGFADTQYF | TRBJ2-3 | TRBV27
CASSLGARGVNEQFF | TRBJ2-1 | TRBV5-4
CATSDPRQNQPQHF | TRBJ1-5 | TRBV24-1
CASSDARQDSYEQYF | TRBJ2-7 | TRBV11-2
CASSLNLGHEQYF | TRBJ2-7 | TRBV28
CASSIPVQGLAQPQHF | TRBJ1-5 | TRBV19
CASSLKLGQSSYEQYF | TRBJ2-7 | TRBV7-2
CASSLGSGPTNYGYTF | TRBJ1-2 | TRBV5-1
CASSVEGQTHEQFF | TRBJ2-1 | TRBV9
CASSYVSLQGEAFF | TRBJ1-1 | TRBV6-2/TRBV6-3
CASSHLGASGGYEQYF | TRBJ2-7 | TRBV4-2
CASSLDSAWQGNSYGYTF | TRBJ1-2 | TRBV11-2
CASSLAFRGADSANEKLFF | TRBJ1-4 | TRBV11-2